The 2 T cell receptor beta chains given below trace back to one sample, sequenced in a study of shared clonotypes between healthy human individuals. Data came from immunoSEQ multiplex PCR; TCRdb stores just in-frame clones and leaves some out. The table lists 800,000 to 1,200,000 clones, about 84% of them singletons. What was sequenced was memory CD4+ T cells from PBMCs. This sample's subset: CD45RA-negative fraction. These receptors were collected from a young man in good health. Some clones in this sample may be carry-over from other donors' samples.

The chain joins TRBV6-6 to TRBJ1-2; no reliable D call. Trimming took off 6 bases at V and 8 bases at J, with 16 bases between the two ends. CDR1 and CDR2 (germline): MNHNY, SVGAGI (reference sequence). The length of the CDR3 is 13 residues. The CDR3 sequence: CASSLTTIGGYTF. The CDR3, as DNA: TGTGCCAGCAGCCTAACTACTATCGGCGGCTACACCTTC.

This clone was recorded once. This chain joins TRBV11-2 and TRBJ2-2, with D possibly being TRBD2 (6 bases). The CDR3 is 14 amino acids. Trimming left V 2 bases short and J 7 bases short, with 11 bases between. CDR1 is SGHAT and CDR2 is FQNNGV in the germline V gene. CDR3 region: CASSLLRGIGELFF. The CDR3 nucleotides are TGTGCCAGCAGCTTACTCCGGGGGATCGGGGAGCTGTTTTTT.